This T cell receptor (beta chain) was recorded in a study of cytomegalovirus exposure and HLA in healthy donors. Findings of the study overall: CMV serostatus stood as the only immune exposure information on hand. Later work found most CMV-associated TCR beta chains apparently HLA-restricted.

PCR employed 60 Vbeta and 13 Jbeta primers. Some clones are missing from TCRdb's copy, which holds only in-frame ones; the method was immunoSEQ multiplex PCR. The repertoire holds under 200,000 clones, with 75% to 90% as singletons. The CDR3 spans 17 residues. Germline assignment: CDR1 MNHEY and CDR2 SMNVEV (reference sequence). V was pared by 4 bases and J by 2 bases, with 20 bases between. To note about this clone: What it binds is not known.

Healthy bone marrow donors supplied every sample. Sequencing used PBMCs. The clonotype was recovered from a male donor in good health and CMV-seropositive. This chain joins TRBV27 and TRBJ2-5; D may be TRBD2 (5 bases). CDR3 bases: TGTGCCAGCAGTTCCTCCATACCGACCTCGGGGCAAGAGACCCAGTACTTC. Translating gives CASSSSIPTSGQETQYF.